This TCR beta chain was sequenced for a study of blood T cell repertoires in COVID-19 (dated by TCRdb to 2020 to 2021). In terms of the full investigation: Samples from collaborators originated in the United States, Italy and Spain and spanned both the acute and convalescent phases of COVID-19. The dataset comprised deeply sampled blood TCRbeta repertoires from subjects exposed to, actively infected with, or recovered from COVID-19. The samples were drawn from the first 160 participants of the ongoing ImmuneRACE study and from 1,200 or so subjects provided by 6 global collaborators. Where available, HLA class I and class II types were obtained from metadata supplied by the sample provider rather than from assay-based typing. A freely available public database, intended as a resource for researchers studying the immune response to SARS-CoV-2, is where the repertoires were released. Nearly every sample came with metadata listing a de-identified subject ID, COVID-19 status, age in years and sex. The material from the prospective study consisted of cDNA or gDNA derived from T cells, B-cell-depleted T cells, or PBMCs. General study outcomes and caveats: Clinical and demographic metadata were provided uncurated, with the amount varying by source and participant.

Worth noting for this clone: The antigen this receptor binds is unknown. It has no much larger one-base neighbor in the sample; base qualities were not kept.

The immunoSEQ Assay, a bias-controlled multiplex PCR, was used to amplify TCRbeta CDR3 regions from genomic DNA. For the original study's pipeline: Nucleated cell counts per sample were estimated from amplification of reference gene primers within the assay. To quantify the absolute abundance of each unique TCRbeta CDR3 rearrangement, sequence reads were collapsed and filtered. For each sample, productive Simpson clonality was calculated by taking the square root of Simpson's diversity index across productive rearrangements. The table was pulled from immuneACCESS by TCRdb, which kept in-frame rearrangements only. Such tables lose some clones; where checked, under half of the loss comes from unresolved V genes, and the rest has no known cause. The V and J calls and clone size were taken over from that table, and D and trimming were inferred from the DNA. The table for this sample lists 430,000 or so clones; 70% to 90% of them were counted only once. Of the sample, about 1.4% is held by the ten largest clones.

The germline V gene (reference sequence) specifies LGHDT as CDR1 and YNNKEL as CDR2. The CDR3 runs 18 amino acids, cysteine and phenylalanine included. The kept DNA is CDR3 alone, 54 bases in frame from the first base. V is cut by 4 bases and J by 0 bases, and the space between the germline ends is 20 bases. In the prospective study, participants were roughly 18 to 90 years old, resided in about two dozen geographic areas of the United States, and were enrolled through a virtual design. Cohort assignment in the prospective study relied on participant-reported clinical history from a screening survey and a study questionnaire. Exposed participants were defined as having been in contact with someone with a PCR-confirmed or clinician-diagnosed COVID-19 case within 2 weeks of study entry. Each participant in the prospective study had whole blood, serum and a nasopharyngeal or oropharyngeal swab collected by mobile phlebotomists. Prospective study participants could optionally give additional blood draws and questionnaires over a roughly two-month period. Before DNA extraction, prospective study blood samples were shipped either frozen or at room temperature.

The receptor's source is a woman between 18 and 29 years old who had been exposed to COVID-19. Sequenced input: PBMCs or T cells enriched from blood (not recorded which). The sequence links TRBV3-1 (or the pseudogene TRBV3-2) to TRBJ2-3; the D segment cannot be called with confidence. The sequenced DNA: TGTGCCAGCAGCCCTCGCGATTGGTTACTTACTAGCACAGATACGCAGTATTTT. This gives the protein CASSPRDWLLTSTDTQYF.